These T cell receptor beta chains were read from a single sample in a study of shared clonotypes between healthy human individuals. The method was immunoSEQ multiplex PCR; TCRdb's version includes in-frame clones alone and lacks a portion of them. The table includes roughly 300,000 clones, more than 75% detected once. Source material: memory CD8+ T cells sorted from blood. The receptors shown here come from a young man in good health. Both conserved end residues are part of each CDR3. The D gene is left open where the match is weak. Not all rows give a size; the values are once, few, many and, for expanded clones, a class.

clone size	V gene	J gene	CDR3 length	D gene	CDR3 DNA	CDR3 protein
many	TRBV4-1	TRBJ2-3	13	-	TGCGCCAGCCAAGGGGGGACCACAGATACGCAGTATTTT	CASQGGTTDTQYF
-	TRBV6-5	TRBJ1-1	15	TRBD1	TGTGCCAGCAGCCTTTGGACAGGGATGAACACTGAAGCTTTCTTT	CASSLWTGMNTEAFF
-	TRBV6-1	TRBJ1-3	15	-	TGTGCCAGTAACTTGGGGGGACTTTCTGGAAACACCATATATTTT	CASNLGGLSGNTIYF
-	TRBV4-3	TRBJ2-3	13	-	TGCGCCAGCAGCGATATAGCTACAGATACGCAGTATTTT	CASSDIATDTQYF
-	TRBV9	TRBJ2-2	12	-	TGTGCCAGCAGCTATGACGCCGGGGAGCTGTTTTTT	CASSYDAGELFF
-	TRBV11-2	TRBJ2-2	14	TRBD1	TGTGCCAGCAGCCCGACAGGGGTCTTCGGGGAGCTGTTTTTT	CASSPTGVFGELFF
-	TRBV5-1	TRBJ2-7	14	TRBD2	TGCGCCAGCAGCTTAGCGGGAGGGCCACACGAGCAGTACTTC	CASSLAGGPHEQYF
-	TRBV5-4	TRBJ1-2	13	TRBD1	TGTGCCAGTACGGGGACAGCTAACTATGGCTACACCTTC	CASTGTANYGYTF
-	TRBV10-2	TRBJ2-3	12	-	TGCGCCAGCGGGCGAATCTCAGATACGCAGTATTTT	CASGRISDTQYF
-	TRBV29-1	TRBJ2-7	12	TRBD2	TGCAGCGGCACTAGCGGGAGCTACGAGCAGTACTTC	CSGTSGSYEQYF
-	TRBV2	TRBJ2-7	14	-	TGTGCCAGCAGTGAAGGGCCTCATGTGGGGGAGCAGTACTTC	CASSEGPHVGEQYF
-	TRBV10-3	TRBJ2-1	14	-	TGTGCCATCAGGTGCAGGCCTCGTGACAATGAGCAGTTCTTC	CAIRCRPRDNEQFF
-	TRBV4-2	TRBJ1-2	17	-	TGTGCCAGCAGCCAAGAACGCAGGGGCCTATTACCCTATGGCTACACCTTC	CASSQERRGLLPYGYTF
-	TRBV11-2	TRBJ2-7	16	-	TGTGCCAGCAGCTCGGATTATTGGGGGGAGCTGTACGAGCAGTACTTC	CASSSDYWGELYEQYF
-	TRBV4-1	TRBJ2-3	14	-	TGCGCCAGCAGCTACGCCCCGGACACAGATACGCAGTATTTT	CASSYAPDTDTQYF
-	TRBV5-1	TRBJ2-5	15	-	TGCGCCAGCAGCTTGGATGGGAGGTCAAGAGGGACCCAGTACTTC	CASSLDGRSRGTQYF
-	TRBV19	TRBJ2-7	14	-	TGTGCCAGTAGTATTGCGGCGGGGTTCCACGAGCAGTACTTC	CASSIAAGFHEQYF
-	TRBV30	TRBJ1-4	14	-	TGTGCCTGGAGTGAGGCAGCAACTAATGAAAAACTGTTTTTT	CAWSEAATNEKLFF
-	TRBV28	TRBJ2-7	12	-	TGTGCCACGATTGGGCCGTCCTACGAGCAGTACTTC	CATIGPSYEQYF
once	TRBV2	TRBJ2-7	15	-	TGTGCCAGCAGTGTTAATGTGGTCTGGGGTGGCGAGCAGTACTTC	CASSVNVVWGGEQYF
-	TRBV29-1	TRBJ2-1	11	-	TGCAGCTTGACAGGCTACAATGAGCAGTTCTTC	CSLTGYNEQFF
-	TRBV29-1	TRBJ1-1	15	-	TGCAGCGTTGAAGATAAAGGGTCGGTGAACACTGAAGCTTTCTTT	CSVEDKGSVNTEAFF
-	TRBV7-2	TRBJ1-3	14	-	TGTGCCAGCAGCTCGGCCGGCACTGGAAACACCATATATTTT	CASSSAGTGNTIYF
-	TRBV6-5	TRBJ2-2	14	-	TGTGCCAGCATGCAGGGGTGGTACACCGGGGAGCTGTTTTTT	CASMQGWYTGELFF
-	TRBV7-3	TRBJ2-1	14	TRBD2	TGTGCCAGCAGCTTACTAGCGGGTTACAATGAGCAGTTCTTC	CASSLLAGYNEQFF
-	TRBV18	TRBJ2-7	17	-	TGTGCCAGCTCACCACCACGGGGACGGACTCGGTCCTACGAGCAGTACTTC	CASSPPRGRTRSYEQYF
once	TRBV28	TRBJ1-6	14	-	TGTGCCAGCAGTTTAAGTGGGCATTATTCACCCCTCCACTTT	CASSLSGHYSPLHF
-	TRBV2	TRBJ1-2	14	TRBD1	TGTGCCAGCAGTGAATCCGGGACAGACTATGGCTACACCTTC	CASSESGTDYGYTF
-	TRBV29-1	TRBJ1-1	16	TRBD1	TGCAGCGTTGAAGCTTCGACAGGGTGGATGAACACTGAAGCTTTCTTT	CSVEASTGWMNTEAFF
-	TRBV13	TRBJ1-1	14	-	TGTGCCAGCAGCTTACGGGGGCCGAACACTGAAGCTTTCTTT	CASSLRGPNTEAFF
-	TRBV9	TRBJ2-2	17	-	TGTGCCAGCACCGGGGTGGAGTCACTAGCGAACACCGGGGAGCTGTTTTTT	CASTGVESLANTGELFF
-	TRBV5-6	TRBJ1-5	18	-	TGTGCCAGCAGCTACCTCGGAGGGGGAAGATATAGCAATCAGCCCCAGCATTTT	CASSYLGGGRYSNQPQHF
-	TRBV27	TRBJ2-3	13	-	TGTGCCAGCAGTTTAGTCAGAACAGATACGCAGTATTTT	CASSLVRTDTQYF
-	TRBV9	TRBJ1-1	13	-	TGTGCCAGCTCTGCGGGCCTGAACACTGAAGCTTTCTTT	CASSAGLNTEAFF
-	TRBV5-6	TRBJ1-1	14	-	TGTGCCAGCAGCTCCTACGGGTCGAGGACTGAAGCTTTCTTT	CASSSYGSRTEAFF
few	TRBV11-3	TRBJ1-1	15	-	TGTGCCAGCAGCTCGTCGGGGCCCGGGGACACTGAAGCTTTCTTT	CASSSSGPGDTEAFF
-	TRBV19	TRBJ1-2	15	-	TGTGCCAGTAGTCCGCAAACCTCGGAGGGCTATGGCTACACCTTC	CASSPQTSEGYGYTF
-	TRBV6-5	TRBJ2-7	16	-	TGTGCCAGCAGTTACTCGGTACTAGCAAGCTCCTACGAGCAGTACTTC	CASSYSVLASSYEQYF
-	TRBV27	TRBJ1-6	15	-	TGTGCCAGCAGTCCCGTACACGGATCTAGTTCACCCCTCCACTTT	CASSPVHGSSSPLHF
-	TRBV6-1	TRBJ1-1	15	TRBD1	TGTGCCAGCAGTGAACAAACAGGGGGCCGTCCTGAAGCTTTCTTT	CASSEQTGGRPEAFF
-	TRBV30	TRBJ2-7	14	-	TGTGCCTGGAGTAGGCTGGGTCTCTCCTACGAGCAGTACTTC	CAWSRLGLSYEQYF
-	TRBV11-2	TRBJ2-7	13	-	TGTGCCAGCAGCCCTTTAAAGAAAACCGAGCAGTACTTC	CASSPLKKTEQYF
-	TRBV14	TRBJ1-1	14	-	TGTGCCAGCAGCCAAGGAGATGTAGGAACTGAAGCTTTCTTT	CASSQGDVGTEAFF
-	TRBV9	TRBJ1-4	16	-	TGTGCCAGCAGCGTAGCCGGCCGGCCTCGGCGCGAAAAACTGTTTTTT	CASSVAGRPRREKLFF
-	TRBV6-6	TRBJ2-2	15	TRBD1	TGTGCCAGCAGTTACTACAGGGGGCCGACCGGGGAGCTGTTTTTT	CASSYYRGPTGELFF
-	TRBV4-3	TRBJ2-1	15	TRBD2	TGCGCCAGCAGTCGACTAGCGGGAGGGTACGATGAGCAGTTCTTC	CASSRLAGGYDEQFF
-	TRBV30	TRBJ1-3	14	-	TGTGCCTGGAACGCCGGATTTTCTGGAAACACCATATATTTT	CAWNAGFSGNTIYF
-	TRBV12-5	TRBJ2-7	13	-	TGTGCTAGTGGTTGGGGGGACACCTACGAGCAGTACTTC	CASGWGDTYEQYF
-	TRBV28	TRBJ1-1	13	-	TGTGCCAGCAGTTTTTTGGGCTTTGTTAGGGCTTTCTTT	CASSFLGFVRAFF
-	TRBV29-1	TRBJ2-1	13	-	TGCAGCGTTGATCTCGGGACTTTGGGGGAGCAGTTCTTC	CSVDLGTLGEQFF